Presented here are 21 T cell receptor beta chains from one specimen sequenced in a study of blood T cell repertoires in COVID-19. The method was immunoSEQ multiplex PCR; TCRdb's version includes in-frame clones alone and lacks a portion of them. The sample has roughly 87,000 clones, roughly 88% seen once. The source material was peripheral blood. The receptors were sampled from a middle-aged man with active COVID-19.

The chain uses TRBV20-1 and TRBJ1-6; D is undetermined. Germline-derived CDR1 and CDR2 are DFQATT and SNEGSKA (reference sequence). This CDR3 is built from 15 residues. Trimming took 3 bases from V and 6 from J, leaving 15 bases between them. CDR3 coding DNA: TGCAGTGCTAGTGGCCTTGGCGGTTTTAATTCACCCCTCCACTTT. The encoded protein is CSASGLGGFNSPLHF.

The chain joins TRBV27 to TRBJ1-2; D might be TRBD1 (5 bases). This CDR3 spans 13 amino acids. Trimming removed 5 bases at V and 4 bases at J, with 11 bases between. Germline V CDR1 and CDR2: MNHEY, SMNVEV (reference sequence). DNA of the CDR3: TGTGCCAGCAGTCAGGGTAGGGGCTATGGCTACACCTTC. This codes for CASSQGRGYGYTF.

This sequence joins TRBV30 and TRBJ1-1, with unresolved D. CDR3 length: 13 amino acids. CDR1 and CDR2 from the germline V gene are GTSNPN and SVGIG (reference sequence). V dropped 0 bases and J dropped 1 base, with 6 bases sitting between them. This CDR3 reads CAWSVSRNTEAFF. DNA of the CDR3: TGTGCCTGGAGTGTATCTAGGAACACTGAAGCTTTCTTT.

CDR3 sequence (DNA): TGCAGTGCTAGTCGAGAGACAGATACGCAGTATTTT. It is translated as CSASRETDTQYF. J is TRBJ2-3 and V is TRBV20-1; D gene uncertain. The CDR3 sequence is 12 residues long. Germline lookup yields CDR1 DFQATT and CDR2 SNEGSKA (reference sequence). The V end was cut by 3 bases, the J end by 3 bases, with 7 bases between.

This clone came up once. The chain joins TRBV6-4 to TRBJ1-5; D ambiguous. The CDR3 loop spans 13 amino acids. CDR1 and CDR2 from the germline V gene are MRHNA and SNTAGT. Deletions cut 6 bases from V and 0 bases from J, with 6 bases between. This chain's CDR3 is CASSQDSNQPQHF. The DNA of the CDR3 is TGTGCCAGCAGCCAGGATAGCAATCAGCCCCAGCATTTT.

Many counts were recorded for this clone. The identical CDR3 is also encoded by other nucleotide sequences in the sample. The chain is built from TRBV28 and TRBJ2-2; no firm D call. Germline CDR1 MDHEN, CDR2 SYDVKM. This CDR3 has 15 amino acids. The ends were cut back, 6 bases at V and 0 bases at J, with 11 bases in the middle. CDR3 sequence reads: CASRPTDANTGELFF. The DNA of the CDR3 is TGTGCCAGCAGACCTACAGACGCGAACACCGGGGAGCTGTTTTTT.

The chain links TRBV6-5 to TRBJ2-1; 8 nucleotides line up with TRBD1. Germline CDR1 is MNHEY and CDR2 is SVGAGI. This CDR3 spans 13 amino acids. J gave up 6 bases and V 4 bases, and 2 bases lay outside the gene matches. This CDR3 reads CASSSTGVNEQFF. The CDR3 DNA reads as TGTGCCAGCAGTTCGACAGGGGTCAATGAGCAGTTCTTC.

This chain links TRBV5-1 with TRBJ2-7; 11 bases are a match to TRBD2. Germline V gives CDR1 SGHRS, CDR2 YFSETQ. The CDR3 runs to 15 residues. The V segment lost 1 base and the J segment 0 bases; nucleotides outside the gene matches: 0. In DNA, the CDR3 is TGCGCCAGCAGCTTGACTAGCGGGAGCTCCTACGAGCAGTACTTC. Its protein is CASSLTSGSSYEQYF. The variable domain in full, completed from reference TRBV5-1 and TRBJ2-7, reads KAGVTQTPRYLIKTRGQQVTLSCSPISGHRSVSWYQQTPGQGLQFLFEYFSETQRNKGNFPGRFSGRQFSNSRSEMNVSTLELGDSALYLCASSLTSGSSYEQYFGPGTRLTVT.

This chain links TRBV5-8 with TRBJ2-1; possible D gene TRBD2, 6 bases. The CDR3 consists of 15 residues. The germline gives CDR1 SGHTS, CDR2 YDEGEE. V gave up 4 bases and J gave up 7 bases, with 18 bases separating them. The CDR3 loop is CASSPRRTILNEQFF. CDR3 nucleotide sequence: TGTGCCAGCAGCCCTAGGAGGACTATCTTAAATGAGCAGTTCTTC.

The chain combines TRBV7-2 with TRBJ2-7, with D perhaps matching TRBD1 (6 bases). The V gene lost 5 bases and the J gene lost 7 bases, with 12 bases spanning the gap. Germline CDR1 SGHTA, CDR2 FQGNSA. The CDR3 totals 12 residues. CDR3: CASSPQGGEQYF. The CDR3, as DNA: TGTGCCAGCAGCCCACAGGGCGGAGAGCAGTACTTC.

This rearrangement joins TRBV5-6 to TRBJ2-5, with 10 positions matching TRBD2. Germline CDR1 is SGHDT and CDR2 is YYEEEE. The CDR3 is made up of 17 amino acids. J lost 13 bases, V lost 4 bases, and 22 bases had no gene match. The CDR3 here is CASSKTGELAGVPFPYF. The CDR3 bases are TGTGCCAGCAGCAAGACAGGCGAGCTAGCGGGAGTTCCATTTCCGTACTTC.

The CDR3 is CASSRGAWENTIYF. The CDR3 nucleotides read TGTGCCAGCAGCCGGGGGGCTTGGGAAAACACCATATATTTT. The chain combines TRBV5-4 with TRBJ1-3, with D maybe TRBD1 (6 bases). Germline V gene data show CDR1 as SGHNT and CDR2 as YYREEE (reference sequence). Between the trimmed V and J ends, which lost 4 bases and 6 bases, there was a span of 14 bases. This CDR3 is 14 amino acids long.

The chain combines TRBV28 with TRBJ1-4; D uncertain. V was clipped by 10 bases and J by 7 bases, with 7 bases between them. CDR1 and CDR2 from the germline V gene are MDHEN and SYDVKM. CDR3 size: 10 residues. The CDR3: CATLLEKLFF. The CDR3 nucleotides are TGTGCCACCCTCCTTGAAAAACTGTTTTTT.

The J gene is TRBJ2-1, the V gene TRBV15, with 13 bases that match TRBD2. Looked up from germline, CDR1 is LNHNV and CDR2 is YYDKDF (reference sequence). This CDR3 is built from 22 residues. V trimming: 0 bases; J trimming: 0 bases; junction bases outside the gene matches: 14. CDR3 protein: CATSRDLDSTSGGPSSYNEQFF. The CDR3 DNA reads TGTGCCACCAGCAGAGATTTAGACTCGACTAGCGGGGGGCCCAGCTCCTACAATGAGCAGTTCTTC.

J is TRBJ1-1 and V is TRBV7-2; 11 bases agree with TRBD1. The junction had 6 bases not matched to a gene; V was cut back by 5 bases and J by 4 bases. Looked up from germline, CDR1 is SGHTA and CDR2 is FQGNSA. The CDR3 is made up of 15 amino acids. The CDR3 sequence: CASSPGQGATTEAFF. The CDR3 DNA is TGTGCCAGCAGCCCCGGACAGGGGGCGACCACTGAAGCTTTCTTT.

The gene calls are TRBV9 and TRBJ2-2; TRBD1 is a possible D gene (5 bases). The CDR3 runs to 14 residues. V lost 1 base, J lost 4 bases, and 8 bases lay in between. Germline CDR1 reads SGDLS; CDR2 reads YYNGEE. The CDR3 protein is CASSVYRSTGELFF. The CDR3 coding sequence is TGTGCCAGCAGCGTATACAGGTCCACCGGGGAGCTGTTTTTT.

The J gene is TRBJ1-3, the V gene TRBV30; D is unclear. Deletions cut 2 bases from V and 0 bases from J, with 14 bases between. Looked up from germline, CDR1 is GTSNPN and CDR2 is SVGIG (reference sequence). This CDR3 comprises 16 residues. The chain's CDR3 is CAWSLDRRSSGNTIYF. The CDR3 DNA is TGTGCCTGGAGTCTAGATAGAAGGTCCTCTGGAAACACCATATATTTT.

This chain links TRBV7-2 with TRBJ2-1, with 8 bases lining up with TRBD1. The CDR3 is 15 amino acids. Germline CDR1 reads SGHTA; CDR2 reads FQGNSA. Unmatched junction bases numbered 6, after V lost 4 bases and J lost 4 bases. In DNA form, the CDR3 reads TGTGCCAGCAGCTGGGACAGGACAAAATACAATGAGCAGTTCTTC. It specifies CASSWDRTKYNEQFF.

The chain employs TRBV28 and TRBJ1-2, with TRBD1 matching over 7 bases. This CDR3 comprises 13 residues. Germline V gene data show CDR1 as MDHEN and CDR2 as SYDVKM. The junction had 2 bases not matched to a gene; V was cut back by 3 bases and J by 4 bases. CDR3 DNA: TGTGCCAGCAGTTTCTGGGACAGCTATGGCTACACCTTC. The encoded protein is CASSFWDSYGYTF.

In DNA, the CDR3 is TGTGCCAGCAGTTACTCGAGGACAGGGGGCTACGAGCAGTACTTC. Translated: CASSYSRTGGYEQYF. J is TRBJ2-7 and V is TRBV6-5; 10 bases line up with TRBD1. The CDR3 consists of 15 residues. V lost 0 bases and J lost 3; bases outside the gene matches: 2. Germline lookup yields CDR1 MNHEY and CDR2 SVGAGI.

The J gene is TRBJ1-3, the V gene TRBV6-5; TRBD1 might be the D (6 bases). Germline lookup yields CDR1 MNHEY and CDR2 SVGAGI. With 2 bases removed from V and 8 bases from J, the gap between germline ends came to 16 bases. CDR3 length: 15 amino acids. In DNA, the CDR3 is TGTGCCAGCAGTTACCGCCGGGACACTCGGGACACCATATATTTT. Translation: CASSYRRDTRDTIYF.